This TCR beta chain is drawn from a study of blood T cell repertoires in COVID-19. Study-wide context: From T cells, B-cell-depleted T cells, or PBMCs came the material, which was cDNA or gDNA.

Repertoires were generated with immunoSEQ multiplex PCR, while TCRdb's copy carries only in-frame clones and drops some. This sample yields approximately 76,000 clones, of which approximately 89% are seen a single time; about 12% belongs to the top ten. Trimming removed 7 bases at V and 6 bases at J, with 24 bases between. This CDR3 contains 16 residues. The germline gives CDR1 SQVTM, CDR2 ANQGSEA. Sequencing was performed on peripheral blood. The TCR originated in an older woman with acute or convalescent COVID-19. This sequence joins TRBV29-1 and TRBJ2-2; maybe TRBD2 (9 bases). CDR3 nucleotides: TGCAGCGCGACAGGGGCCAGCGGGGGGAAGGCCGGGGAGCTGTTTTTT. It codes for CSATGASGGKAGELFF.